This TCR beta chain was identified during a study of CXCR3-negative and CXCR3-positive naive CD8 T cells. Study observations and caveats: Comparably high diversity was seen in both naive subsets, and much lower diversity in memory CD8+ cells. After cryopreservation, expression of CXCR3 was partially reduced, and most assays were run with fresh PBMCs. No difference in surface CD5 was seen between naive subsets, and TCR strength was inferred from TRB CDR3 properties. Naive cells that were CXCR3-negative or CXCR3-positive used TRBV-TRBJ genes alike, while memory cells diverged.

A remark on this clonotype: The antigen is undetermined.

UMI-labeled 5' RACE TRB cDNA libraries were prepared from the cells. TCRdb reanalyzed the 5' RACE reads, giving one entry per CDR3 protein sequence and no DNA. The sample holds tens of thousands of distinct CDR3 sequences. Germline V gives CDR1 SEHNR, CDR2 FQNEAQ (reference sequence). The CDR3 has 11 residues. This TCR derives from a human donor in good health. Some clones in this sample may be carry-over from other donors' samples. The chain recombines TRBV7-9 with TRBJ2-1. Material: memory CD8+ T cells from blood. The CDR3 is CASSLWASEFF. The full variable domain, completed using reference TRBV7-9 and TRBJ2-1, is DTGVSQNPRHKITKRGQNVTFRCDPISEHNRLYWYRQTLGQGPEFLTYFQNEAQLEKSRLLSDRFSAERPKGSFSTLEIQRTEQGDSAMYLCASSLWASEFFGPGTRLTVL.